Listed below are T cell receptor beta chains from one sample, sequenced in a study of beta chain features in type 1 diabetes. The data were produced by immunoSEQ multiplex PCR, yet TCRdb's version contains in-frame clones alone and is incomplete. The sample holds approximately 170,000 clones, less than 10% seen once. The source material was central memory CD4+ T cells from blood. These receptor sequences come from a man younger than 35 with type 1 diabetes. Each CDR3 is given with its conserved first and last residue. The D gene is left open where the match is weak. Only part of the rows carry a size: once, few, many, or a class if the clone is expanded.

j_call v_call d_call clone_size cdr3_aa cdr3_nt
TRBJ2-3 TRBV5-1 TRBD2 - CASSQKYGLAGADTQYF TGCGCCAGCAGCCAGAAATACGGACTAGCGGGAGCAGATACGCAGTATTTT
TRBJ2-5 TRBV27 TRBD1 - CASSLLGGRETQYF TGTGCCAGCAGTTTACTAGGGGGCAGGGAGACCCAGTACTTC
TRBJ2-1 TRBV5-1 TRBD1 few CASSLDRGRNNEQFF TGCGCCAGCAGCTTGGACAGGGGGAGAAACAATGAGCAGTTCTTC
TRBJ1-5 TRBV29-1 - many CSVADIDQPQHF TGCAGCGTTGCGGACATAGATCAGCCCCAGCATTTT
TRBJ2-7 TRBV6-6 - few CASSYSGGEPYEQYF TGTGCCAGCAGTTACTCAGGGGGTGAACCCTACGAGCAGTACTTC
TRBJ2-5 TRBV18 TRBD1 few CASSPTSWTGQETQYF TGTGCCAGCTCACCTACAAGCTGGACAGGGCAAGAGACCCAGTACTTC
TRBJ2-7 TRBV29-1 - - CSVDAEGDLYF TGCAGCGTTGACGCGGAAGGAGACCTTTACTTC
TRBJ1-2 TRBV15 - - CATDTESNYGYTF TGTGCCACCGATACAGAATCAAACTATGGCTACACCTTC
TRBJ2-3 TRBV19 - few CASSRNQGRPSTDTQYF TGTGCCAGTAGTAGGAATCAGGGGCGCCCTTCCACAGATACGCAGTATTTT
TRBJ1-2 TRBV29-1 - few CSVEDGPGGTYYGYTF TGCAGCGTTGAAGATGGCCCCGGGGGGACATACTATGGCTACACCTTC
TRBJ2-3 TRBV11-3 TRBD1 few CASSRTGGDIDTQYF TGTGCCAGCAGCCGGACAGGGGGCGATATAGATACGCAGTATTTT
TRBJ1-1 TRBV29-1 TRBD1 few CSVVSYLDQTGGNTEAFF TGCAGCGTTGTTTCTTACCTCGACCAGACAGGGGGCAACACTGAAGCTTTCTTT
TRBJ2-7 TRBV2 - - CASSGESYEQYF TGTGCCAGCAGTGGGGAGTCCTACGAGCAGTACTTC
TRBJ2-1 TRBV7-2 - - CASTRDRADSYNEQFF TGTGCCAGCACCCGAGATCGAGCGGACTCCTACAATGAGCAGTTCTTC
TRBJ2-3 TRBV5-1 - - CASSFHWDTQYF TGCGCCAGCAGCTTCCACTGGGATACGCAGTATTTT
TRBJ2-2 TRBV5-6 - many CASSLQAASAGELFF TGTGCCAGCAGCCTCCAGGCTGCGTCCGCCGGGGAGCTGTTTTTT
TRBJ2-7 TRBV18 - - CASSPNDPTGQDKQYF TGTGCCAGCTCACCGAACGACCCGACTGGGCAGGACAAGCAGTACTTC
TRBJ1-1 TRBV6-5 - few CASHSWSQTAFF TGTGCCAGCCATTCATGGAGCCAAACGGCTTTCTTT
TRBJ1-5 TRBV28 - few CASSLGGGRQPQHF TGTGCCAGCAGTTTAGGGGGGGGCCGGCAGCCCCAGCATTTT
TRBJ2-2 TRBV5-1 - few CASSLVELNTGELFF TGCGCCAGCAGCTTGGTGGAGTTGAACACCGGGGAGCTGTTTTTT
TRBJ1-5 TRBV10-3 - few CAISTQGGNQPQHF TGTGCCATCAGTACCCAGGGCGGCAATCAGCCCCAGCATTTT
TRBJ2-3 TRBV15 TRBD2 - CATSRKTSGGAQYF TGTGCCACCAGCAGGAAGACTAGCGGGGGGGCCCAGTATTTT
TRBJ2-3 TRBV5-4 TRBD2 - CASSQGYSGGPTDTQYF TGTGCCAGCAGCCAAGGATATAGCGGGGGGCCCACAGATACGCAGTATTTT
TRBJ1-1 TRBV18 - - CASSIAEQGTEAFF TGTGCCAGCTCAATCGCGGAACAGGGCACTGAAGCTTTCTTT
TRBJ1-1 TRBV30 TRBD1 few CAWSKAGGIFTEAFF TGTGCCTGGAGTAAGGCAGGGGGGATATTCACTGAAGCTTTCTTT
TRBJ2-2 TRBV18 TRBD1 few CASSPPGTGANTGELFF TGTGCCAGCTCACCACCCGGGACAGGGGCCAACACCGGGGAGCTGTTTTTT
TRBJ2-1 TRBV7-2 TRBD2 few CASSYTSGTSVDEQFF TGTGCCAGCAGCTACACTAGCGGGACGAGTGTCGATGAGCAGTTCTTC
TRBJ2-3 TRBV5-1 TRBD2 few CASSGGTSGTDTQYF TGCGCCAGCAGCGGAGGGACTAGCGGGACAGATACGCAGTATTTT
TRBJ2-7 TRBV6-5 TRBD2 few CASSYSLAGETEQYF TGTGCCAGCAGTTACTCGCTAGCGGGAGAAACCGAGCAGTACTTC
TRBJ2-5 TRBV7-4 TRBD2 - CASSSRREGPETQYF TGTGCCAGCAGCTCCCGTAGGGAGGGCCCGGAGACCCAGTACTTC
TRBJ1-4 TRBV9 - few CASRGHPNEKLFF TGTGCCAGCAGGGGACACCCCAATGAAAAACTGTTTTTT
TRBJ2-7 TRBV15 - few CATSRESGGGEGEQYF TGTGCCACCAGCAGAGAATCCGGAGGGGGGGAAGGCGAGCAGTACTTC
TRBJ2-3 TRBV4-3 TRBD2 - CASSQNPQRGDLTDTQYF TGCGCCAGCAGCCAAAACCCCCAGCGGGGGGACCTCACAGATACGCAGTATTTT
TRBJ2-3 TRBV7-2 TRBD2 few CASSLRVAGARTQYF TGTGCCAGCAGCCTCCGGGTAGCGGGAGCGCGAACGCAGTATTTT
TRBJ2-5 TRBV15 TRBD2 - CATSRSAGDTQETQYF TGTGCCACCAGCAGATCGGCGGGAGACACCCAAGAGACCCAGTACTTC
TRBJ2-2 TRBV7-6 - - CASSPPLGELFF TGTGCCAGCAGCCCCCCCCTCGGGGAGCTGTTTTTT
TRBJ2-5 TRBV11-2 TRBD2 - CASSLMGLAGAETQYF TGTGCCAGCAGCTTAATGGGACTAGCGGGGGCAGAGACCCAGTACTTC
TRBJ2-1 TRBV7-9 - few CASSDTGLSEQFF TGTGCCAGCAGCGATACAGGGTTATCTGAGCAGTTCTTC
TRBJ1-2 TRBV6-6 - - CASSYQDSDTF TGTGCCAGCAGTTACCAGGACAGCGACACCTTC
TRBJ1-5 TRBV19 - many CASSIRDQPQHF TGTGCCAGTAGTATCCGGGATCAGCCCCAGCATTTT
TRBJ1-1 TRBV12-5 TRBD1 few CASGLTGGTEAFF TGTGCTAGTGGTTTGACAGGGGGCACTGAAGCTTTCTTT
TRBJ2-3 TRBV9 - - CASSRSAGTGVADTQYF TGTGCCAGCAGCCGATCTGCCGGGACTGGGGTTGCAGATACGCAGTATTTT
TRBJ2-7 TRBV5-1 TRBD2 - CASSLLAGDTYEQYF TGCGCCAGCAGCTTATTAGCGGGAGACACCTACGAGCAGTACTTC
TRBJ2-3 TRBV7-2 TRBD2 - CASSPTSGGLDTQYF TGTGCCAGCAGCCCTACTAGCGGCGGATTAGATACGCAGTATTTT
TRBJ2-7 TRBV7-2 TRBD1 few CASSMTGKTYEQYF TGTGCCAGCAGCATGACAGGGAAGACCTACGAGCAGTACTTC
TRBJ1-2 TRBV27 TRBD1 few CASSLTSGTGDGYTF TGTGCCAGCAGTTTGACCTCCGGGACAGGGGACGGCTACACCTTC
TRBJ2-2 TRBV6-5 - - CASPKGPGWVF TGTGCCAGCCCTAAGGGCCCAGGGTGGGTTTTT
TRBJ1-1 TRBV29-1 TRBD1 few CSSETGGPAFF TGCAGCTCAGAGACAGGGGGCCCAGCTTTCTTT
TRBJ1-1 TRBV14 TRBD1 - CASSRLGTGSMNTEAFF TGTGCCAGCAGCCGCCTAGGGACAGGGTCCATGAACACTGAAGCTTTCTTT
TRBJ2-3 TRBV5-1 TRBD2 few CASSWTSGGLDTQYF TGCGCCAGCAGCTGGACTAGCGGGGGGTTAGATACGCAGTATTTT
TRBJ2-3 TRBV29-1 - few CSVESSGTDTQYF TGCAGCGTTGAATCTAGCGGCACAGATACGCAGTATTTT